The T cell receptor beta chain described here comes from a study of T cell responses to AZD1222 COVID-19 vaccine. Sequencing was performed with immunoSEQ multiplex PCR; in TCRdb, only in-frame clones are kept and a portion is missing. The data contain about 160,000 clones, about nine tenths of them singletons. CDR1 is SGHTA and CDR2 is FQGNSA in the germline V gene. The CDR3 sequence is 18 residues long. Between the trimmed V and J ends, which lost 1 base and 3 bases, there was a span of 19 bases. V is TRBV7-2 and J is TRBJ2-1; unclear D gene. The origin of this receptor is an adult in good health. Here the sequenced sample was peripheral blood, taken on day 0 of AZD1222 vaccination. The CDR3 DNA sequence: TGTGCCAGCAGCTTAGGGGATTGGTTTCTCGAGAACTACAATGAGCAGTTCTTC. It yields the protein CASSLGDWFLENYNEQFF.